These 27 T cell receptor beta chains share one sample of origin, sequenced in a study of blood T cell repertoires in COVID-19. TCRdb's table, derived via immunoSEQ multiplex PCR, lists solely in-frame clones and lacks some. The sample records approximately 52,000 clones, approximately 84% being singletons. The sample was peripheral blood. Receptors were obtained from a human donor with active COVID-19. The donor label of this sample is uncertain.

This clone turned up a few times. The rearrangement joins TRBV3-1 (or the pseudogene TRBV3-2) to TRBJ2-2, with D hard to call. V lost 1 base and J lost 5, with 8 bases in between. This CDR3 has 14 amino acids. Germline CDR1 LGHDT, CDR2 YNNKEL (reference sequence). DNA of the CDR3: TGTGCCAGCAGCCAAGGCGTCGAAACCGGGGAGCTGTTTTTT. This sequence encodes CASSQGVETGELFF.

With respect to this clone: Germline and junction disagree at one end, which may indicate a read error. The rearrangement uses TRBV19 and TRBJ2-1; 10 nucleotides line up with TRBD2. Per germline, CDR1 LNHDA and CDR2 SQIVND (reference sequence). This CDR3 region has 15 residues. As DNA, the CDR3 is TGTGCCAGTAGCGTACTAGCGGGGTATAACAACGAGCAGTTCTTC. Amino acid sequence: CASSVLAGYNNEQFF.

The genes are TRBV27 and TRBJ2-2; D unclear. This CDR3 contains 12 residues. Per germline, CDR1 MNHEY and CDR2 SMNVEV (reference sequence). V was clipped by 3 bases and J by 6 bases, with 5 bases between them. The CDR3 loop is CASSFLSGELFF. The CDR3 DNA reads as TGTGCCAGCAGTTTTTTATCCGGGGAGCTGTTTTTT.

The rearrangement joins TRBV2 to TRBJ2-5, with TRBD1 identical over 7 bases. Germline CDR1 reads SNHLY; CDR2 reads FYNNEI. V shed 6 bases and J 2 bases; nucleotides not matched to a gene: 12. The CDR3 loop spans 16 amino acids. The CDR3 DNA reads as TGTGCCAGCAGCCTTGACAGGGCCGGGGTACAAGAGACCCAGTACTTC. Its translation: CASSLDRAGVQETQYF. Together with reference TRBV2 and TRBJ2-5, the CDR3 gives the full variable domain: EPEVTQTPSHQVTQMGQEVILRCVPISNHLYFYWYRQILGQKVEFLVSFYNNEISEKSEIFDDQFSVERPDGSNFTLKIRSTKLEDSAMYFCASSLDRAGVQETQYFGPGTRLLVL.

The chain has TRBV18 and TRBJ1-1; D is undetermined. In germline, CDR1 is KGHSH, CDR2 LQKENI. Trimming left V 2 bases short and J 1 base short, with 11 bases between. CDR3 length: 15 amino acids. CDR3: CASSPSTRKNTEAFF. CDR3 coding DNA: TGTGCCAGCTCACCATCGACAAGGAAGAACACTGAAGCTTTCTTT. Full variable domain (outside the CDR3, taken from reference TRBV18 and TRBJ1-1): NAGVMQNPRHLVRRRGQEARLRCSPMKGHSHVYWYRQLPEEGLKFMVYLQKENIIDESGMPKERFSAEFPKEGPSILRIQQVVRGDSAAYFCASSPSTRKNTEAFFGQGTRLTVV.

The chain links TRBV7-8 to TRBJ2-7; tentative D call: TRBD2 (5 bases). CDR3 length: 16 amino acids. Germline V gene sequence: CDR1 SGHVS, CDR2 FQNEAQ. Between the trimmed V and J ends, which lost 1 base and 7 bases, there was a span of 20 bases. CDR3 loop: CASSLVSTNNPGEQYF. Written as DNA, the CDR3 is TGTGCCAGCAGCTTAGTTAGTACCAATAACCCGGGGGAGCAGTACTTC. Supplemented by reference TRBV7-8 and TRBJ2-7, the full variable domain reads GAGVSQSPRYKVAKRGQDVALRCDPISGHVSLFWYQQALGQGPEFLTYFQNEAQLDKSGLPSDRFFAERPEGSVSTLKIQRTQQEDSAVYLCASSLVSTNNPGEQYFGPGTRLTVT.

The chain is built from TRBV5-6 and TRBJ1-4; the match to TRBD1 covers 9 bases. The CDR3 totals 17 residues. Germline assignment: CDR1 SGHDT and CDR2 YYEEEE. V lost 1 base and J lost 5; bases outside the gene matches: 9. The CDR3 reads CASSLLYQTGGNEKLFF. For the CDR3, the DNA is TGTGCCAGCAGCTTGCTTTACCAGACAGGGGGAAATGAAAAACTGTTTTTT.

The V call is TRBV6-4, the J call TRBJ2-1; weak D call: TRBD2 (6 bases). The CDR3 sequence is 15 residues long. In germline, CDR1 is MRHNA, CDR2 SNTAGT. V lost 6 bases and J 7 bases, leaving 19 bases between the germline ends. The CDR3 DNA reads TGTGCCAGCAGCCGTGGGGGGACGCGTGGTAATGAGCAGTTCTTC. This gives the protein CASSRGGTRGNEQFF.

The chain has TRBV9 and TRBJ1-3; D is possibly TRBD1 (5 bases). Per the germline V gene, CDR1 is SGDLS and CDR2 is YYNGEE. The CDR3 totals 16 residues. V lost 3 bases, J lost 0 bases, and 13 bases lay in between. The CDR3 nucleotides are TGTGCCAGCAGCGCGGGGGACGGATACTCTGGAAACACCATATATTTT. It codes for CASSAGDGYSGNTIYF.

The V call is TRBV21-1, the J call TRBJ2-5; the D segment call TRBD2 is taken from the table without a DNA check. TRBV21-1 is given as a pseudogene. The CDR3 extends over 16 amino acids. The CDR3 loop reads CASSNGTSRAKETQYF. In nucleotides, the CDR3 is TGTGCCAGCAGCAACGGGACTAGCCGGGCCAAAGAGACCCAGTACTTC.

The rearrangement uses TRBV7-2 and TRBJ1-1; 9 bases are shared with TRBD1. Germline V gives CDR1 SGHTA, CDR2 FQGNSA. The CDR3 totals 16 residues. Trimming removed 2 bases from V and 4 bases from J; junction bases left unmatched: 8. CDR3 amino acids: CASSLPGTGRSTEAFF. The CDR3 DNA reads TGTGCCAGCAGCTTACCCGGGACAGGGAGAAGCACTGAAGCTTTCTTT.

The CDR3 DNA is TGTGCCAGCAGTTATCGGACTAGCGGGGGACAAGGGGAGCTGTTTTTT. Translated, it gives CASSYRTSGGQGELFF. This chain links TRBV28 with TRBJ2-2; 13 bases are shared with TRBD2. The CDR3 length is 16 residues. The J segment lost 8 bases and the V segment lost 4 bases, leaving 7 bases of the junction unmatched. Germline loops: CDR1 MDHEN, CDR2 SYDVKM.

The V and J genes are TRBV10-3 and TRBJ2-1, with 13 nucleotides matching TRBD2. Germline V CDR1 and CDR2: ENHRY, SYGVKD. The CDR3 runs to 18 residues. The V gene end was trimmed by 8 bases and the J gene end by 1 base; junction bases not matched to a gene: 11. In nucleotides, the CDR3 is TGTGCCATCCGATCCGGGACTAGCGGGGAGACATCCTACAATGAGCAGTTCTTC. Protein: CAIRSGTSGETSYNEQFF.

This clone was counted only a few times. The genes are TRBV5-1 and TRBJ2-3, with TRBD2 identical over 8 bases. The CDR3 has 15 residues. V dropped 2 bases and J dropped 0; count of bases not matched to a gene: 2. Germline V lookup: CDR1 SGHRS, CDR2 YFSETQ. The CDR3 reads CASSFGGASTDTQYF. The CDR3 bases are TGCGCCAGCAGCTTCGGGGGGGCCAGCACAGATACGCAGTATTTT.

The chain uses TRBV5-8 and TRBJ1-2; weak D call: TRBD1 (5 bases). The CDR3 totals 18 residues. Germline CDR1 is SGHTS and CDR2 is YDEGEE. V was cut by 9 bases and J by 5 bases, with 32 bases left in between. Written as DNA, the CDR3 is TGTGCCACCTCAGGGAACAGGATTCAAAGTCTTCGAAATTATGGCTACACCTTC. This translates into CATSGNRIQSLRNYGYTF.

The chain uses TRBV7-3 and TRBJ2-1; D unresolved. V shed 5 bases and J shed 8 bases, with 16 bases lying between them. In germline, CDR1 is SGHTA, CDR2 FQGTGA. CDR3 length: 14 amino acids. Here the CDR3 reads CASSPGGATYEQFF. The CDR3 nucleotides read TGTGCCAGCAGCCCCGGCGGCGCTACCTATGAGCAGTTCTTC. The full variable domain, completed using reference TRBV7-3 and TRBJ2-1, is GAGVSQTPSNKVTEKGKYVELRCDPISGHTALYWYRQSLGQGPEFLIYFQGTGAADDSGLPNDRFFAVRPEGSVSTLKIQRTERGDSAVYLCASSPGGATYEQFFGPGTRLTVL.

The rearrangement links TRBV4-3 to TRBJ2-7; possible D gene TRBD2, 5 bases. This CDR3 region has 14 residues. Germline CDR1 LGHNA, CDR2 YSLEER. The V end lost 4 bases, the J end lost 5 bases, and 15 bases lay between the germline ends. Here the CDR3 DNA reads TGCGCCAGCAGCCCAAGCGGACTCCGCCACGAGCAGTACTTC. It codes for CASSPSGLRHEQYF.

The chain couples TRBV7-9 to TRBJ1-2; 7 bases map to TRBD1. CDR3 size: 11 residues. V dropped 5 bases and J dropped 8; count of bases not matched to a gene: 2. Germline V gene sequence: CDR1 SEHNR, CDR2 FQNEAQ (reference sequence). CDR3 amino acids: CASSRGHGYTF. The CDR3 nucleotides are TGTGCCAGCAGCAGGGGGCACGGCTACACCTTC.

The chain carries TRBV6-5 and TRBJ1-5; TRBD1 agrees at 9 bases. The CDR3 runs to 14 residues. The ends lost 4 bases at V and 2 bases at J; junction bases unmatched: 0. Per the germline V gene, CDR1 is MNHEY and CDR2 is SVGAGI. The CDR3: CASSWTGGNQPQHF. CDR3 nucleotide sequence: TGTGCCAGCAGTTGGACAGGGGGCAATCAGCCCCAGCATTTT.

The chain has TRBV18 and TRBJ2-7; 9 nucleotides line up with TRBD1. This CDR3 comprises 15 residues. Trimming cost V 2 bases and J 4 bases; bases outside gene matches: 6. The germline V gene encodes CDR1 KGHSH and CDR2 LQKENI. Written as DNA, the CDR3 is TGTGCCAGCTCACCAGGGGACAGGGTATTTTACGAGCAGTACTTC. It specifies CASSPGDRVFYEQYF.

The chain employs TRBV20-1 and TRBJ1-1; D is unresolved. Per germline, CDR1 DFQATT and CDR2 SNEGSKA (reference sequence). This CDR3 is built from 13 residues. V shed 3 bases and J shed 4 bases, with 12 bases lying between them. In DNA form, the CDR3 reads TGCAGTGCTAGTACGGCAGGCATCACTGAAGCTTTCTTT. Protein sequence: CSASTAGITEAFF.

The chain combines TRBV6-2 or TRBV6-3 with TRBJ1-5; D gene uncertain. Germline CDR1 reads MNHEY; CDR2 reads SVGEGT. V was pared by 0 bases and J by 3 bases, with 9 bases between. This CDR3 comprises 15 residues. The CDR3: CASSYSGQFNQPQHF. CDR3 sequence (DNA): TGTGCCAGCAGTTACTCGGGCCAGTTCAATCAGCCCCAGCATTTT.

This chain joins TRBV27 and TRBJ2-2; 7 nucleotides line up with TRBD2. The CDR3 runs 19 residues. Germline lookup yields CDR1 MNHEY and CDR2 SMNVEV (reference sequence). With 7 bases clipped from V and 0 bases from J, the junction kept 17 bases outside the gene matches. In DNA, the CDR3 is TGTGCCAGCAACCCCTCGAGGGCCGAGCGGGGACCGAACACCGGGGAGCTGTTTTTT. It yields the protein CASNPSRAERGPNTGELFF.

The J gene is TRBJ1-1, the V gene TRBV7-2; D gene unclear. The CDR3 length is 14 residues. V was trimmed by 2 bases and J by 6 bases, leaving 13 bases between them. Germline CDR1 is SGHTA and CDR2 is FQGNSA. The CDR3 DNA reads as TGTGCCAGCAGCTTATTTTCGGTTTGGTCTGAAGCTTTCTTT. Protein: CASSLFSVWSEAFF.

To note about this clone: Within the sample, other DNA sequences also encode this same CDR3. CDR3 in amino acids: CASSHRYEQYF. DNA of the CDR3: TGTGCCAGTAGCCACAGGTACGAGCAGTACTTC. V usage is TRBV19 and J usage is TRBJ2-7; maybe TRBD1 (5 bases). The CDR3 loop spans 11 amino acids. Trimming cost V 6 bases and J 4 bases, with 7 bases left between them. Germline V gene lookup returns CDR1 LNHDA and CDR2 SQIVND (reference sequence).

V and J are TRBV9 and TRBJ2-1; 7 nucleotides agree with TRBD2. This CDR3 spans 16 amino acids. V lost 0 bases to trimming and J lost 7 bases; unmatched junction nucleotides: 10. Germline assignment: CDR1 SGDLS and CDR2 YYNGEE. The CDR3 is CASSVENGGIRNEQFF. In nucleotides, the CDR3 is TGTGCCAGCAGCGTAGAGAACGGGGGGATTAGAAATGAGCAGTTCTTC. Together with reference TRBV9 and TRBJ2-1, the CDR3 gives the full variable domain: DSGVTQTPKHLITATGQRVTLRCSPRSGDLSVYWYQQSLDQGLQFLIQYYNGEERAKGNILERFSAQQFPDLHSELNLSSLELGDSALYFCASSVENGGIRNEQFFGPGTRLTVL.

This rearrangement joins TRBV5-1 to TRBJ2-1; 12 bases are shared with TRBD2. The V gene end was trimmed by 4 bases and the J gene end by 1 base; junction bases not matched to a gene: 6. The CDR3 sequence is 17 residues long. Germline CDR1 SGHRS, CDR2 YFSETQ. The CDR3 coding sequence is TGCGCCAGCAGCCCCGGGACTAGCGGGCCTTCCTACAATGAGCAGTTCTTC. It codes for CASSPGTSGPSYNEQFF. The entire variable domain, with the rest obtained from reference TRBV5-1 and TRBJ2-1, is as follows: KAGVTQTPRYLIKTRGQQVTLSCSPISGHRSVSWYQQTPGQGLQFLFEYFSETQRNKGNFPGRFSGRQFSNSRSEMNVSTLELGDSALYLCASSPGTSGPSYNEQFFGPGTRLTVL.